This TCR beta chain was documented in a study of regulatory T cells in long-lasting Graves disease. V lost 3 bases to trimming and J lost 6 bases, with 8 bases between them. Germline V CDR1 and CDR2: DFQATT, SNEGSKA (reference sequence). This CDR3 contains 12 residues. Sample time point: persistent/refractory GD, antithyroid drugs over 5 years with positive TRAb. Extracted PBMC RNA gave rise to the TCR library. Doctors identified Graves' disease using the American Thyroid Association guidelines. Researchers made TCR beta libraries by using iRepertoire HTBI primers and running Arm-PCR on CDR3 regions. MiXCR was run by TCRdb on the multiplex PCR reads, yielding one entry per CDR3 protein. The data show 500,000 to 800,000 distinct CDR3 sequences, around 30% seen once.

This TCR was sampled from a female donor with Graves disease. The sequences come from peripheral blood mononuclear cells (PBMCs), collected when the disease was refractory, from a patient treated with antithyroid drugs. This chain joins TRBV20-1 and TRBJ2-2; D remains unclear. Written as DNA, the CDR3 is TGCAGTGCTAGGGAACATTCCGGGGAGCTGTTTTTT. It codes for CSAREHSGELFF.